Listed here are 3 T cell receptor beta chains from one sample, sequenced in a study of cytomegalovirus exposure and HLA in healthy donors. Both 60 Vbeta primers and 13 Jbeta primers went into the PCR. Data came from immunoSEQ multiplex PCR; TCRdb stores just in-frame clones and leaves some out. This sample has approximately 100,000 clones; around 65% occur once, and the top ten carry less than 3.5%. Specimen: PBMCs. These TCRs come from a woman aged 45-60 years in good health and CMV-seronegative.

With regard to this clone: Other nucleotide sequences from this sample produce the same CDR3. This chain joins TRBV5-4 and TRBJ2-3, with 9 positions matching TRBD2. CDR3 length: 15 amino acids. CDR1 and CDR2 (germline): SGHNT, YYREEE (reference sequence). The V segment lost 6 bases and the J segment 0 bases; nucleotides outside the gene matches: 5. CDR3 amino acids: CASTISGRSTDTQYF. The CDR3 nucleotides are TGTGCCAGCACCATCAGCGGGAGGAGCACAGATACGCAGTATTTT. Together with reference TRBV5-4 and TRBJ2-3, the CDR3 gives the full variable domain: ETGVTQSPTHLIKTRGQQVTLRCSSQSGHNTVSWYQQALGQGPQFIFQYYREEENGRGNFPPRFSGLQFPNYSSELNVNALELDDSALYLCASTISGRSTDTQYFGPGTRLTVL.

The chain links TRBV4-1 to TRBJ1-3, with D possibly being TRBD1 (5 bases). V dropped 3 bases and J dropped 5 bases, with 11 bases sitting between them. Germline V gene data show CDR1 as MGHRA and CDR2 as YSYEKL. CDR3 length equals 14 residues. The CDR3 DNA sequence: TGCGCCAGCAGCCAGGGCCAGGGAAGAAACACCATATATTTT. It specifies CASSQGQGRNTIYF.

CDR3 DNA: TGTGCCAGCTCACTAACGACAGGTCGGGCCGGGGAGCTGTTTTTT. Translation gives CASSLTTGRAGELFF. The chain links TRBV18 to TRBJ2-2, with D possibly matching TRBD1 (6 bases). The germline gives CDR1 KGHSH, CDR2 LQKENI. This CDR3 has 15 residues. Trimming stripped 4 bases from V and 6 bases from J, with 15 bases between.